The next 32 T cell receptor beta chains were all read from a single sample in a study of T cell changes during pregnancy in multiple sclerosis. Using immunoSEQ multiplex PCR, the repertoire was profiled, and TCRdb retains in-frame clones only, with some absent. The sample holds approximately 100,000 clones; under 95% are singletons and the top ten take roughly 1.5%. The sample here was peripheral blood, taken before pregnancy. The receptors were sampled from a female donor with multiple sclerosis, enrolled in a pregnancy study.

The chain employs TRBV13 and TRBJ2-2, with TRBD1 matching over 7 bases. The CDR3 consists of 14 residues. Looked up from germline, CDR1 is PRHDT and CDR2 is FYEKMQ (reference sequence). V lost 5 bases and J lost 5; bases outside the gene matches: 5. The CDR3 nucleotides read TGTGCCAGCAGCGACAGGGTGGCGACCGGGGAGCTGTTTTTT. Amino acids: CASSDRVATGELFF. Looking up the rest from reference TRBV13 and TRBJ2-2 gives the full variable domain: AAGVIQSPRHLIKEKRETATLKCYPIPRHDTVYWYQQGPGQDPQFLISFYEKMQSDKGSIPDRFSAQQFSDYHSELNMSSLELGDSALYFCASSDRVATGELFFGEGSRLTVL.

This chain joins TRBV21-1 and TRBJ2-1; TRBD2 reflects the table's D call only, with no check against the DNA. TRBV21-1 is a known pseudogene. The CDR3 contains 20 residues. The CDR3 region is CASSARLAGGRFGTYNEQFF. The DNA of the CDR3 is TGTGCCAGCAGCGCCAGACTAGCGGGAGGGCGTTTTGGAACCTACAATGAGCAGTTCTTC.

The chain uses TRBV7-9 and TRBJ2-7, with TRBD2 matching 10 bases. Germline CDR1 reads SEHNR; CDR2 reads FQNEAQ (reference sequence). J lost 0 bases, V lost 5 bases, and 7 bases had no gene match. CDR3 length: 16 residues. The CDR3 DNA reads as TGTGCCAGCAGCCCCACTAGCGGGGCCCTCTCCTACGAGCAGTACTTC. As protein: CASSPTSGALSYEQYF.

The rearrangement joins TRBV10-3 to TRBJ1-1; 7 positions match TRBD1. The V gene end was trimmed by 0 bases and the J gene end by 10 bases; junction bases not matched to a gene: 11. CDR1 and CDR2 from the germline V gene are ENHRY and SYGVKD. There are 15 residues in the CDR3. CDR3 sequence (DNA): TGTGCCATCAGTGAGTCGGGGGGACAGTCTGCAAGAGCTTTCTTT. Translation gives CAISESGGQSARAFF.

This chain connects TRBV28 to TRBJ2-7; D possibly corresponds to TRBD1 (5 bases). V shed 6 bases and J shed 0 bases, with 18 bases lying between them. Germline CDR1 MDHEN, CDR2 SYDVKM. The CDR3 spans 16 residues. Written as DNA, the CDR3 is TGTGCCAGCAGGGTACCACGAAAGACAGACTCCTACGAGCAGTACTTC. Its protein product is CASRVPRKTDSYEQYF.

This sequence joins TRBV7-3 and TRBJ2-2, with 9 bases identical to TRBD1. CDR3 length equals 14 residues. The germline V gene has CDR1 SGHTA and CDR2 FQGTGA. The V and J ends lost 7 bases and 7 bases, in that order; junction bases with no gene match: 7. CDR3 sequence (DNA): TGTGCCAGCACCCAACAGGGGGCCGACGGGGAGCTGTTTTTT. Translation gives CASTQQGADGELFF.

The chain has TRBV5-4 and TRBJ2-6; TRBD1 agrees at 8 bases. This CDR3 region has 20 residues. Trimming removed 4 bases from V and 2 bases from J; junction bases left unmatched: 17. Germline V gene data show CDR1 as SGHNT and CDR2 as YYREEE (reference sequence). The CDR3 protein is CASSPGWGRGPGAGANVLTF. The CDR3 DNA follows: TGTGCCAGCAGCCCGGGGTGGGGCAGGGGGCCTGGGGCTGGGGCCAACGTCCTGACTTTC.

This clone turned up a few times. The CDR3 nucleotides are TGTGCCAGCAGCCAAACTAGCTCCTACGAGCAGTACTTC. Amino acids: CASSQTSSYEQYF. The V and J genes are TRBV4-2 and TRBJ2-7; D is perhaps TRBD2 (5 bases). Trimming removed 2 bases from V and 0 bases from J, with 5 bases in between. The length of the CDR3 is 13 residues. Germline CDR1 LGHNA, CDR2 YNFKEQ.

The CDR3 DNA sequence: TGTGCCAGCTCACCCGGGACAGGTGATTCACCCCTCCACTTT. Translating gives CASSPGTGDSPLHF. The rearrangement links TRBV18 to TRBJ1-6; the match to TRBD1 covers 8 bases. The germline gives CDR1 KGHSH, CDR2 LQKENI. With 3 bases clipped from V and 8 bases from J, the junction kept 3 bases outside the gene matches. CDR3 length equals 14 residues.

The chain recombines TRBV4-3 with TRBJ1-5; TRBD1 matches 10 bases. Trimming cost V 4 bases and J 2 bases; bases outside gene matches: 2. Germline loops: CDR1 LGHNA, CDR2 YSLEER. The CDR3 has 15 amino acids. CDR3 in amino acids: CASSRDRGRNQPQHF. CDR3 sequence (DNA): TGCGCCAGCAGCCGGGACAGGGGTCGCAATCAGCCCCAGCATTTT.

V usage is TRBV11-2 and J usage is TRBJ2-7, with TRBD1 as a possible D gene (7 bases). The CDR3 runs to 14 residues. Germline V gives CDR1 SGHAT, CDR2 FQNNGV. V was cut by 1 base and J by 3 bases, with 10 bases left in between. The CDR3 bases are TGTGCCAGCAGCTTAGGGGGGGACAGCTACGAGCAGTACTTC. It is translated as CASSLGGDSYEQYF.

This clone was detected only once. The rearrangement uses TRBV30 and TRBJ1-3, with D unresolved. Germline V gene lookup returns CDR1 GTSNPN and CDR2 SVGIG (reference sequence). V was cut by 0 bases and J by 0 bases, with 9 bases left in between. The CDR3 totals 15 residues. The CDR3 nucleotides read TGTGCCTGGAGTGTTGGTGGCGGCTCTGGAAACACCATATATTTT. Protein: CAWSVGGGSGNTIYF.

The gene calls are TRBV4-3 and TRBJ2-3; tentative D call: TRBD2 (6 bases). The CDR3 contains 18 residues. Trimming stripped 0 bases from V and 2 bases from J, with 18 bases between. CDR1 LGHNA and CDR2 YSLEER come from the germline V gene. The CDR3 coding sequence is TGCGCCAGCAGCCAAGATTGGAAGGGAGGCACCTCCACAGATACGCAGTATTTT. Translation gives CASSQDWKGGTSTDTQYF.

The chain links TRBV5-1 to TRBJ2-2; 9 bases line up with TRBD2. Trimming at V came to 6 bases and at J to 8 bases, leaving 14 bases not matched to a gene. Germline V CDR1 and CDR2: SGHRS, YFSETQ. The length of the CDR3 is 16 residues. CDR3 coding DNA: TGCGCCAGCAAATCACGACTAGCGGACGAGTATGGGGAGCTGTTTTTT. It yields the protein CASKSRLADEYGELFF.

This CDR3 reads CASSVGGGSTDTQYF. In DNA form, the CDR3 reads TGTGCCAGCAGTGTTGGCGGGGGCTCCACAGATACGCAGTATTTT. The rearrangement uses TRBV2 and TRBJ2-3; D might be TRBD2 (7 bases). Trimming took 4 bases from V and 2 from J, leaving 13 bases between them. The CDR3 consists of 15 residues. CDR1 and CDR2 (germline): SNHLY, FYNNEI.

The genes are TRBV4-2 and TRBJ2-2, with D possibly matching TRBD1 (5 bases). V dropped 4 bases and J dropped 6 bases, with 15 bases sitting between them. Germline V gene data show CDR1 as LGHNA and CDR2 as YNFKEQ. The CDR3 extends over 15 amino acids. This CDR3 is CASSLPPQGSGELFF. In DNA form, the CDR3 reads TGTGCCAGCAGCCTACCCCCTCAGGGTTCCGGGGAGCTGTTTTTT.

The chain combines TRBV7-9 with TRBJ1-2; tentatively, D is TRBD1 (5 bases). Germline V gene lookup returns CDR1 SEHNR and CDR2 FQNEAQ (reference sequence). The V and J ends lost 5 bases and 4 bases respectively, with 11 bases between them. The CDR3 extends over 13 amino acids. The CDR3 DNA reads TGTGCCAGCAGCCAGGGCCAGCTCTATGGCTACACCTTC. Its translation: CASSQGQLYGYTF.

This clone was seen once. CDR3 in amino acids: CASSVGYINQPQHF. CDR3 sequence (DNA): TGTGCCAGCAGCGTAGGTTACATCAATCAGCCCCAGCATTTT. V is TRBV9 and J is TRBJ1-5, with D hard to call. The CDR3 totals 14 residues. From germline, CDR1 is SGDLS and CDR2 YYNGEE. V lost 0 bases and J lost 3, with 7 bases in between.

This clone was recorded a few times. The J gene is TRBJ1-5, the V gene TRBV7-9; 9 positions match TRBD1. Per the germline V gene, CDR1 is SEHNR and CDR2 is FQNEAQ (reference sequence). V dropped 2 bases and J dropped 3; count of bases not matched to a gene: 5. The CDR3 has 16 amino acids. For the CDR3, the DNA is TGTGCCAGCAGCTTATCCGGGACAGGGCACAATCAGCCCCAGCATTTT. This translates into CASSLSGTGHNQPQHF. The full variable domain, with the rest looked up from reference TRBV7-9 and TRBJ1-5, is DTGVSQNPRHKITKRGQNVTFRCDPISEHNRLYWYRQTLGQGPEFLTYFQNEAQLEKSRLLSDRFSAERPKGSFSTLEIQRTEQGDSAMYLCASSLSGTGHNQPQHFGDGTRLSIL.

This CDR3 is CASSMVTGDNSPLHF. CDR3 coding DNA: TGTGCCAGTAGTATGGTGACAGGGGATAATTCACCCCTCCACTTT. The V call is TRBV19, the J call TRBJ1-6; 8 bases agree with TRBD1. The CDR3 is made up of 15 amino acids. The germline V gene encodes CDR1 LNHDA and CDR2 SQIVND (reference sequence). Unmatched junction bases numbered 3, after V lost 3 bases and J lost 5 bases.

The chain links TRBV6-6 to TRBJ1-1; D is unresolved. Germline assignment: CDR1 MNHNY and CDR2 SVGAGI (reference sequence). Trimming removed 0 bases at V and 3 bases at J, with 11 bases between. The CDR3 extends over 15 amino acids. The CDR3 sequence: CASSYSGERYTEAFF. CDR3 bases: TGTGCCAGCAGTTACTCTGGAGAAAGGTACACTGAAGCTTTCTTT.

The chain couples TRBV19 to TRBJ1-5; TRBD1 might be the D (6 bases). The CDR3 consists of 14 residues. From germline, CDR1 is LNHDA and CDR2 SQIVND (reference sequence). Trimming took 5 bases from V and 6 from J, leaving 14 bases between them. The CDR3 sequence is CASSPRTEPQPQHF. The CDR3 nucleotides read TGTGCCAGTAGTCCGCGGACAGAACCTCAGCCCCAGCATTTT. The entire variable domain, with the rest obtained from reference TRBV19 and TRBJ1-5, is as follows: DGGITQSPKYLFRKEGQNVTLSCEQNLNHDAMYWYRQDPGQGLRLIYYSQIVNDFQKGDIAEGYSVSREKKESFPLTVTSAQKNPTAFYLCASSPRTEPQPQHFGDGTRLSIL.

This chain links TRBV6-5 with TRBJ1-3; D not certain. Trimming removed 4 bases from V and 10 bases from J, with 11 bases in between. The germline V gene has CDR1 MNHEY and CDR2 SVGAGI. CDR3 length: 12 residues. Here the CDR3 DNA reads TGTGCCAGCAGTTCTCCGGGGAGGACCATATATTTT. This encodes CASSSPGRTIYF.

This chain uses TRBV4-1 with TRBJ1-2; a weak D match, TRBD1 (5 bases). The CDR3 has 15 residues. CDR1 and CDR2 from the germline V gene are MGHRA and YSYEKL. V lost 3 bases and J 7 bases, leaving 18 bases between the germline ends. DNA of the CDR3: TGCGCCAGCAGCCATGATCGCTCAGGGCTGCGTGGCTACACCTTC. It is translated as CASSHDRSGLRGYTF.

The genes are TRBV29-1 and TRBJ2-2; tentatively, D is TRBD1 (7 bases). Germline CDR1 reads SQVTM; CDR2 reads ANQGSEA. V was clipped by 6 bases and J by 8 bases, with 19 bases between them. This CDR3 region has 14 residues. This CDR3 reads CSVAGQREQGELFF. CDR3 DNA sequence: TGCAGCGTCGCGGGACAGAGAGAGCAGGGGGAGCTGTTTTTT.

The rearrangement joins TRBV28 to TRBJ1-1; weak D call: TRBD1 (5 bases). Deletions cut 5 bases from V and 1 base from J, with 11 bases between. This CDR3 contains 14 residues. Looked up from germline, CDR1 is MDHEN and CDR2 is SYDVKM. CDR3 nucleotide sequence: TGTGCCAGCAGTCCCAGGGTTCAGAACACTGAAGCTTTCTTT. Its protein is CASSPRVQNTEAFF. Variable domain in full (rest from reference TRBV28 and TRBJ1-1): DVKVTQSSRYLVKRTGEKVFLECVQDMDHENMFWYRQDPGLGLRLIYFSYDVKMKEKGDIPEGYSVSREKKERFSLILESASTNQTSMYLCASSPRVQNTEAFFGQGTRLTVV.

This sequence joins TRBV9 and TRBJ2-2, with 9 bases that match TRBD2. The CDR3 length is 14 residues. The germline gives CDR1 SGDLS, CDR2 YYNGEE. The V and J ends lost 4 bases and 6 bases, in that order; junction bases with no gene match: 4. CDR3 sequence reads: CASSTLAGSGELFF. CDR3 sequence (DNA): TGTGCCAGCAGCACCCTAGCGGGGTCCGGGGAGCTGTTTTTT.

The chain links TRBV5-1 to TRBJ1-1; 7 nucleotides line up with TRBD1. V shed 5 bases and J 0 bases; nucleotides not matched to a gene: 10. CDR1 is SGHRS, CDR2 YFSETQ, per germline. This CDR3 is 16 amino acids long. CDR3 sequence: CASRIVYRGLNTEAFF. CDR3 sequence (DNA): TGCGCCAGCAGGATAGTATACAGGGGTTTGAACACTGAAGCTTTCTTT.

The V call is TRBV5-1, the J call TRBJ2-2; D gene uncertain. Germline V gives CDR1 SGHRS, CDR2 YFSETQ. The CDR3 has 13 amino acids. V lost 3 bases, J lost 6 bases, and 9 bases lay in between. The CDR3 DNA sequence: TGCGCCAGCAGCTCGAACTTCCCCGGGGAGCTGTTTTTT. Its protein product is CASSSNFPGELFF.

The chain links TRBV9 to TRBJ2-5, with D possibly being TRBD1 (6 bases). V was cut by 5 bases and J by 5 bases, with 19 bases left in between. Germline CDR1 is SGDLS and CDR2 is YYNGEE. The CDR3 is made up of 15 amino acids. The CDR3 is CASSFAAGARETQYF. In nucleotides, the CDR3 is TGTGCCAGCAGTTTCGCCGCAGGGGCGAGGGAGACCCAGTACTTC. Using reference TRBV9 and TRBJ2-5 for the parts outside the CDR3, the full variable domain is DSGVTQTPKHLITATGQRVTLRCSPRSGDLSVYWYQQSLDQGLQFLIQYYNGEERAKGNILERFSAQQFPDLHSELNLSSLELGDSALYFCASSFAAGARETQYFGPGTRLLVL.

This chain connects TRBV27 to TRBJ2-3; TRBD2 aligns across 7 bases. CDR3 length: 15 amino acids. CDR1 and CDR2 (germline): MNHEY, SMNVEV (reference sequence). V shed 3 bases, J shed 0 bases, and the junction held 3 bases outside the gene matches. CDR3 DNA sequence: TGTGCCAGCAGTTTTGGTAGCGGGAGCACAGATACGCAGTATTTT. Its translation is CASSFGSGSTDTQYF.

This clone was detected only once. The CDR3 is CASSINTHTGNTGELFF. For the CDR3, the DNA is TGTGCCAGCAGCATCAACACTCACACGGGTAACACCGGGGAGCTGTTTTTT. V and J are TRBV5-4 and TRBJ2-2; D unclear. The length of the CDR3 is 17 residues. Germline CDR1 is SGHNT and CDR2 is YYREEE (reference sequence). V lost 4 bases, J lost 2 bases, and 18 bases lay in between.